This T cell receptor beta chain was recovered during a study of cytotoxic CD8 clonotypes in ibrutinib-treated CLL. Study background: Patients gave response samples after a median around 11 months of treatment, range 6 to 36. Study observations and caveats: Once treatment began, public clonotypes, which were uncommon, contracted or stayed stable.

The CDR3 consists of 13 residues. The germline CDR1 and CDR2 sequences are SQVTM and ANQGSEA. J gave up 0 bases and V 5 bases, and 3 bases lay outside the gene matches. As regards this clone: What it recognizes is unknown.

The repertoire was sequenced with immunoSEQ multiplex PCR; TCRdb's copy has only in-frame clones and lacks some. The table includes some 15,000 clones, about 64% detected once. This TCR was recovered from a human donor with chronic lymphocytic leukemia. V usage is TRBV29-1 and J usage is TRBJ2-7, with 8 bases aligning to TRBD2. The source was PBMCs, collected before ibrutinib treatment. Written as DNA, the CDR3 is TGCAGCGTTAGCGGGGGAAGCTCCTACGAGCAGTACTTC. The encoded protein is CSVSGGSSYEQYF.